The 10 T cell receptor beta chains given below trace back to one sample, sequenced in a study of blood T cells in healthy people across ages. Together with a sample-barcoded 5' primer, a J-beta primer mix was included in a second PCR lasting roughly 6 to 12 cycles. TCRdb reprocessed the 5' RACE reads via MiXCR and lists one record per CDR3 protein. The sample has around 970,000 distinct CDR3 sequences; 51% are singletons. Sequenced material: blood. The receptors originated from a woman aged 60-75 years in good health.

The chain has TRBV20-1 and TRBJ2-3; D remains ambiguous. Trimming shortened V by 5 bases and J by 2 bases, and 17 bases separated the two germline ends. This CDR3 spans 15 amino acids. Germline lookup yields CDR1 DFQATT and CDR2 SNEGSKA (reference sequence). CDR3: CSASNRRSDTDTQYF. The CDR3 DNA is TGCAGTGCTTCTAATCGGAGATCTGACACAGATACGCAGTATTTT.

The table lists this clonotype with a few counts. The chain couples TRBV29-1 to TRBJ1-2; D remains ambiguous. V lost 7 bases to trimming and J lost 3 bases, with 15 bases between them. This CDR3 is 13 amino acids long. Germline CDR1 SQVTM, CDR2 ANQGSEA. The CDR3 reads CSGIPRGDYGYTF. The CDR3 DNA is TGCAGCGGTATTCCCAGAGGCGACTATGGCTACACCTTC. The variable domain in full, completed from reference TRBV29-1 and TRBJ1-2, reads SAVISQKPSRDICQRGTSLTIQCQVDSQVTMMFWYRQQPGQSLTLIATANQGSEATYESGFVIDKFPISRPNLTFSTLTVSNMSPEDSSIYLCSGIPRGDYGYTFGSGTRLTVV.

This CDR3 is CASSLRIVPGRPYEQYF. The CDR3 nucleotides read TGTGCCAGCAGCTTAAGGATAGTTCCGGGACGGCCCTACGAGCAGTACTTC. V gene TRBV7-8 combines with J gene TRBJ2-7; TRBD1 or TRBD2 may be the D gene (5 bases each). V shed 2 bases and J shed 2 bases, with 19 bases lying between them. The CDR3 consists of 17 residues. CDR1 SGHVS and CDR2 FQNEAQ come from the germline V gene.

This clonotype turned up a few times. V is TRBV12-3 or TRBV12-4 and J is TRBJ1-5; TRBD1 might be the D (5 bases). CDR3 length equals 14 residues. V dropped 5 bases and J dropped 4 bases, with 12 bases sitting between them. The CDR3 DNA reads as TGTGCCAGCAGTGGGGGAGAGAGGAATCAGCCCCAGCATTTT. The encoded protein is CASSGGERNQPQHF.

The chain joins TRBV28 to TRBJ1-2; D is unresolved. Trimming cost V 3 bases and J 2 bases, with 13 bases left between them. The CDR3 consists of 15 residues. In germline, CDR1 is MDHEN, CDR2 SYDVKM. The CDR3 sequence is CASSFGSTHNYGYTF. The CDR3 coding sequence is TGTGCCAGCAGTTTCGGTTCGACACACAACTATGGCTACACCTTC.

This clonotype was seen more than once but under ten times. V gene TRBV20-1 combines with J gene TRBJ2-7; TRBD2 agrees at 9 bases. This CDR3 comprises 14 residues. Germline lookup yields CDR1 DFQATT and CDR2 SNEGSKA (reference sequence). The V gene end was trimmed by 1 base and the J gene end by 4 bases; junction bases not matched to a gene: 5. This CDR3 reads CSARVAGLAYEQYF. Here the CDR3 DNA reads TGCAGTGCTAGAGTAGCAGGACTAGCGTACGAGCAGTACTTC.

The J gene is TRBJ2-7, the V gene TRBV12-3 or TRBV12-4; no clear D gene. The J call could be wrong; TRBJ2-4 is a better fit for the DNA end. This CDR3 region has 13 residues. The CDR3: CASSLTAKNIQYF. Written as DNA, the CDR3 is TGTGCCAGCAGTTTAACAGCCAAAAACATTCAGTACTTC.

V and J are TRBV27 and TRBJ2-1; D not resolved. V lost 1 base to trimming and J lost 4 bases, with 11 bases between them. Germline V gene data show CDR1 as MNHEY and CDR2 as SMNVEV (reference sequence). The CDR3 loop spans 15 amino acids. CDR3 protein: CASSLLGFGYNEQFF. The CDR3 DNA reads TGTGCCAGCAGTTTATTAGGCTTCGGATACAATGAGCAGTTCTTC.

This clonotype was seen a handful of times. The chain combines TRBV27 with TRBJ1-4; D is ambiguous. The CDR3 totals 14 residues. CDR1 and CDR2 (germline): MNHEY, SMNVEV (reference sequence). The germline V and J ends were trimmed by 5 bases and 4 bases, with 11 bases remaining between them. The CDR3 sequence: CASSLLGGNEKLFF. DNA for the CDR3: TGTGCCAGCAGTCTTTTAGGCGGTAATGAAAAACTGTTTTTT.

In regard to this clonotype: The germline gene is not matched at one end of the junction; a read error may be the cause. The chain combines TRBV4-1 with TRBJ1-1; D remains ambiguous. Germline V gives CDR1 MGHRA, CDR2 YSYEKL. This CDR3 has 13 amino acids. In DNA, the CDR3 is TGCGCCAGCAGCCAAGGGGAGAACGCTGAAGCTTTCTTT. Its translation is CASSQGENAEAFF.